One sample yielded the 6 T cell receptor beta chains listed below, sequenced in a study of blood T cell repertoires in COVID-19. Clones were sequenced by immunoSEQ multiplex PCR, and TCRdb holds only the in-frame ones, with some missing. The table records approximately 76,000 clones, around 83% of them present only once. The sample consisted of peripheral blood. The receptors originated from a woman of 80 years or more with active or convalescent COVID-19.

The J gene is TRBJ2-5, the V gene TRBV19; TRBD2 might be the D (5 bases). The V and J ends lost 1 base and 0 bases respectively, with 9 bases between them. This CDR3 contains 15 residues. Looked up from germline, CDR1 is LNHDA and CDR2 is SQIVND (reference sequence). CDR3 protein: CASSIADGNQETQYF. The CDR3 region has the DNA TGTGCCAGTAGTATAGCCGACGGGAACCAAGAGACCCAGTACTTC.

J is TRBJ1-1 and V is TRBV6-5, with D possibly matching TRBD1 (6 bases). Trimming removed 8 bases at V and 10 bases at J, with 26 bases between. This CDR3 region has 15 residues. The germline CDR1 and CDR2 sequences are MNHEY and SVGAGI. This CDR3 is CASARRGAVGGGAFF. The CDR3 nucleotides read TGTGCCAGCGCCCGGCGGGGGGCGGTGGGAGGGGGAGCTTTCTTT.

This clone has a single count. The chain carries TRBV6-6 and TRBJ2-7; no definite D call. V was trimmed by 3 bases and J by 1 base, leaving 7 bases between them. Germline CDR1 MNHNY, CDR2 SVGAGI (reference sequence). The CDR3 runs to 13 residues. The CDR3 DNA follows: TGTGCCAGCAGTTATTTTAGTTCCTACGAGCAGTACTTC. Protein sequence: CASSYFSSYEQYF.

This chain uses TRBV30 with TRBJ1-5, with D maybe TRBD1 (5 bases). CDR3 length equals 16 residues. Germline lookup yields CDR1 GTSNPN and CDR2 SVGIG (reference sequence). The ends were cut back, 3 bases at V and 2 bases at J, with 17 bases in the middle. The CDR3 protein is CAWSSRGAAGNQPQHF. Here the CDR3 DNA reads TGTGCCTGGAGCAGTCGTGGGGCGGCGGGCAATCAGCCCCAGCATTTT. Full variable domain (rest looked up from reference TRBV30 and TRBJ1-5): SQTIHQWPATLVQPVGSPLSLECTVEGTSNPNLYWYRQAAGRGLQLLFYSVGIGQISSEVPQNLSASRPQDRQFILSSKKLLLSDSGFYLCAWSSRGAAGNQPQHFGDGTRLSIL.

The gene calls are TRBV3-1 (or the pseudogene TRBV3-2) and TRBJ2-5, with 8 bases aligning to TRBD1. The CDR3 is 15 amino acids. Per the germline V gene, CDR1 is LGHDT and CDR2 is YNNKEL (reference sequence). The trim removed 7 bases at V and 1 base at J, leaving 8 bases unmatched. The chain's CDR3 is CASNHKGQAQETQYF. For the CDR3, the DNA is TGTGCCAGCAATCATAAGGGACAGGCCCAAGAGACCCAGTACTTC.

This clone was detected only once. This chain connects TRBV12-3 or TRBV12-4 to TRBJ1-2, with 8 bases aligning to TRBD1. Trimming at V came to 6 bases and at J to 4 bases, leaving 4 bases not matched to a gene. The CDR3 loop spans 13 amino acids. CDR3 region: CASRGDRSYGYTF. The CDR3 DNA is TGTGCCAGCAGGGGGGACAGGAGCTATGGCTACACCTTC.